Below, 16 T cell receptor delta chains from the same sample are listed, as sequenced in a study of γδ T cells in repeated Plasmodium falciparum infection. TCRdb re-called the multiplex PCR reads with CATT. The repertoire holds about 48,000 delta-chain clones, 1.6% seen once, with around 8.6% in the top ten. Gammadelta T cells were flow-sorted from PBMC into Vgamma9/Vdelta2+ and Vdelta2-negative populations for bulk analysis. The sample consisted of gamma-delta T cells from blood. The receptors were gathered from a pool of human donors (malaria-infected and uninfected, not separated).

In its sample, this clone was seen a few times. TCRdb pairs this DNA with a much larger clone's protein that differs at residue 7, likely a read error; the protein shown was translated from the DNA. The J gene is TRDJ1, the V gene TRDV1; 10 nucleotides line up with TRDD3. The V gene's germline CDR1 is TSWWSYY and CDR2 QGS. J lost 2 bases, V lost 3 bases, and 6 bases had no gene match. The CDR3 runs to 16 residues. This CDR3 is CALGELTWGITDKLIF. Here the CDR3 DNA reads TGTGCTCTTGGGGAGCTCACCTGGGGGATAACCGATAAACTCATCTTT.

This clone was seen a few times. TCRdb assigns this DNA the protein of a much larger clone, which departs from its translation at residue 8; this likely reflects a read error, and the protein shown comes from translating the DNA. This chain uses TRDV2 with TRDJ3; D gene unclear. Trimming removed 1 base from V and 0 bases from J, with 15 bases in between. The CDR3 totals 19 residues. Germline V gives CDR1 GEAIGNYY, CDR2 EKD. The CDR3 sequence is CACDTGGTLSSWDTRQMFF. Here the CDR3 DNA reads TGTGCCTGTGACACGGGTGGGACCCTTAGCTCCTGGGACACCCGACAGATGTTTTTC.

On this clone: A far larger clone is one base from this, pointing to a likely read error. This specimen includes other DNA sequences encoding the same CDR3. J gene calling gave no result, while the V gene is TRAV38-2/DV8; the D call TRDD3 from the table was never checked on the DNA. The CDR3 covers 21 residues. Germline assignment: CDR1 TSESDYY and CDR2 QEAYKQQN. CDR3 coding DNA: TGTGCTTATACTGTGAAGATTAGTCGCGGGGACTGGGGGATACGATGCGATAAACTAATCTTT. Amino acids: CAYTVKISRGDWGIRCDKLIF.

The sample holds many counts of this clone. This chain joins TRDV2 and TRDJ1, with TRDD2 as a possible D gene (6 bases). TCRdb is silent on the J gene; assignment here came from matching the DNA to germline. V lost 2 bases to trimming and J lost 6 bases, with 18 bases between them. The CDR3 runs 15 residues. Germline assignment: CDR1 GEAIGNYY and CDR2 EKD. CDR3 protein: CACDMISVPFHKLIF. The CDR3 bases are TGTGCCTGTGACATGATCTCTGTCCCCTTCCATAAACTCATCTTT.

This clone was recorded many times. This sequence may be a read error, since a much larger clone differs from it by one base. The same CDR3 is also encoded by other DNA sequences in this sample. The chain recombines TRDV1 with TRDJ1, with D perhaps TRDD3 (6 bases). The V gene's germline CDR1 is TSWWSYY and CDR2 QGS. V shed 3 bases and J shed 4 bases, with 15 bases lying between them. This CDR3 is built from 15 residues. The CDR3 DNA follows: TGTGCTCTTGGGGACCTACACCATGGGGGCGATAAACTCATCTTT. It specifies CALGDLHHGGDKLIF.

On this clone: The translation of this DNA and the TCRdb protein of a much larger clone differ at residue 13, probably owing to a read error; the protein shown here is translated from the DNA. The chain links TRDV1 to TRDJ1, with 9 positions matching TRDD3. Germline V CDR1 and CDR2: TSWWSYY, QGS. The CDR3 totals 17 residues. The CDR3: CALGETYWGTATYKLIF. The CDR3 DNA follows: TGTGCTCTTGGGGAGACATACTGGGGGACGGCCACCTATAAACTCATCTTT.

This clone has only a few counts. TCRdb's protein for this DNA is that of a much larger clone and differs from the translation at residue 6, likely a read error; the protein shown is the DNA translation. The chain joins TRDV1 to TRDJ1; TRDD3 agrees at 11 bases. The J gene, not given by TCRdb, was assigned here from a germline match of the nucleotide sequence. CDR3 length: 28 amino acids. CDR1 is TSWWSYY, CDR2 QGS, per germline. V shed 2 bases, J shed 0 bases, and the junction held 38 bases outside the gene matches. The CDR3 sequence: CALGEILVGMLPTRLGDTRESYTDKLIF. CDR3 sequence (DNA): TGTGCTCTTGGGGAAATACTGGTTGGCATGCTTCCTACACGTCTGGGGGATACCCGCGAATCGTACACCGATAAACTCATCTTT.

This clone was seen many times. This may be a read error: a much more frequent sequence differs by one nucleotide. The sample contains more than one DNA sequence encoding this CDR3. The CDR3 DNA reads TGTGCTCTTGGGGAACTAGGGAGTTTTAGTGGGGGATGGCCCGTGTGGTACACCGATAAACTCATCTTC. The encoded protein is CALGELGSFSGGWPVWYTDKLIF. The V and J genes are TRDV1 and TRDJ1; 8 bases are a match to TRDD3. There are 23 residues in the CDR3. CDR1 and CDR2 from the germline V gene are TSWWSYY and QGS.

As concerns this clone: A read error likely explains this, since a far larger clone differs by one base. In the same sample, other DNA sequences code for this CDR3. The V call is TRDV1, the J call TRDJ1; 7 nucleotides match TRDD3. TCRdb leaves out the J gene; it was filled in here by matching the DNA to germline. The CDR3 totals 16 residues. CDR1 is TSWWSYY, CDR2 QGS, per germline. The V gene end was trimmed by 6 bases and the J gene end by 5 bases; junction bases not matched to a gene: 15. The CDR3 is CALGGLTGDPGDKLIF. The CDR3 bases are TGTGCTCTTGGAGGACTTACTGGGGACCCTGGGGATAAACTCATCTTT.

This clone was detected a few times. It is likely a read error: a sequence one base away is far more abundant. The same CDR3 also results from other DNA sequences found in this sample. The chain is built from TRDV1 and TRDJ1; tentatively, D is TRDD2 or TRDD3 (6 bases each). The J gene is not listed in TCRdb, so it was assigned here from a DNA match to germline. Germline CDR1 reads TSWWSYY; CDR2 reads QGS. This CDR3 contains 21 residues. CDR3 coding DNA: TGTGCTCTTGGGGAACCTCCGGTCCTACATAGCTGGGGATGGTACACTGATAAACTCATCTTT. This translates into CALGEPPVLHSWGWYTDKLIF.

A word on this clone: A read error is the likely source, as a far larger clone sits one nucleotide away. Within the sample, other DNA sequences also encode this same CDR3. CDR3 region: CALGEVGLHLGDEVRRPLYTDKLIF. The CDR3 region has the DNA TGTGCTCTTGGGGAAGTGGGCCTACACCTGGGGGACGAAGTGAGGAGGCCACTGTACACCGATAAACTCATCTTT. This sequence joins TRDV1 and TRDJ1; 8 bases fit TRDD3. Here the J gene was assigned by germline matching of the DNA, as TCRdb has none. Germline V gene data show CDR1 as TSWWSYY and CDR2 as QGS. This CDR3 is built from 25 residues. V was pared by 2 bases and J by 0 bases, with 32 bases of the junction left unmatched.

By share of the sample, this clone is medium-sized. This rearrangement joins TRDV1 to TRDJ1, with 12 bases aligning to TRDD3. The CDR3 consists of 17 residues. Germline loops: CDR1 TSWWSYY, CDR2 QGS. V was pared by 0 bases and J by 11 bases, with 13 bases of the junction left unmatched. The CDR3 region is CALGELSSFWGIRRLIF. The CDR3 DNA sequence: TGTGCTCTTGGGGAACTCTCGTCATTCTGGGGGATACGACGCCTCATCTTT.

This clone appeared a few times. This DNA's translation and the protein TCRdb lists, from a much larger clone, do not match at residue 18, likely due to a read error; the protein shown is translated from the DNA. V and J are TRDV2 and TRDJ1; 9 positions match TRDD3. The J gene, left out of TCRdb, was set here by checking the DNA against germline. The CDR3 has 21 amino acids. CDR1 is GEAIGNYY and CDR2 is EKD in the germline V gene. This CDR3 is CACDPIPRTGQGIRYTDRLIF. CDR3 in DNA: TGTGCCTGTGACCCGATCCCCCGTACTGGTCAGGGGATACGGTACACCGATAGACTCATCTTT.

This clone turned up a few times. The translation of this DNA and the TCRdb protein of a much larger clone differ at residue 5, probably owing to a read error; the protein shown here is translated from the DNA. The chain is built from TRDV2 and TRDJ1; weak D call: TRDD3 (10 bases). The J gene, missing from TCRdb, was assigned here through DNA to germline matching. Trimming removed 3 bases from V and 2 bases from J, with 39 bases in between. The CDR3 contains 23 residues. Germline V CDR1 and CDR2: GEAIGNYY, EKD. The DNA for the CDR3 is TGTGCCTGTGACCCCCTTTTCCTTCCTACAGTGGGGGATACTCGAGCCTATACCGATAAACTCATCTTT. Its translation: CACDPLFLPTVGDTRAYTDKLIF.

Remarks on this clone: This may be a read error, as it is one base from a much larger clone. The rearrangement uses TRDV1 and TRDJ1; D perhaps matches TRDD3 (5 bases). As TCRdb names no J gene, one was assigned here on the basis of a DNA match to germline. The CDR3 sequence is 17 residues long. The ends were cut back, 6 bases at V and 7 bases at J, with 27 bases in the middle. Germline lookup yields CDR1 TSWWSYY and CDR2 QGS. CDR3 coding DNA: TGTGCTCTTGGACCTCAGGGAAGGTCTACGAGGTGGGGTAAACTCATCTTT. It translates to CALGPQGRSTRWGKLIF.

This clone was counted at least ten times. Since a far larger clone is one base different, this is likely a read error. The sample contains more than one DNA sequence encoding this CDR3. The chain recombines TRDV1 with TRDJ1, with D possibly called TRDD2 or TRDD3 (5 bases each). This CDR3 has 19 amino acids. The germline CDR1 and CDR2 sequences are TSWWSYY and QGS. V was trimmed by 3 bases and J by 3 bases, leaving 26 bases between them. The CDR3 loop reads CALGELRAYPGRKADKLIF. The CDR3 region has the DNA TGTGCTCTTGGGGAGCTCAGGGCCTACCCGGGGAGAAAGGCCGATAAACTCATCTTT.